The sequence of this TCR beta chain was determined in a study of CD8 T cells in ankylosing spondylitis. Notes on the study in general: Blood from ankylosing spondylitis patients appeared to carry a characteristic roughly 8-variant TCR beta motif.

This CDR3 contains 14 residues. Germline CDR1 is WNHNN and CDR2 is SYGVQD (reference sequence). V lost 3 bases and J lost 9, with 15 bases in between. Regarding this clonotype: Its target is unknown.

TCRdb re-analysed the 5' RACE reads in MiXCR, keeping a single row per CDR3 protein. Found here are approximately 550,000 distinct CDR3 sequences, roughly 13% of them singletons; the top ten hold approximately 7%. This sequence was found in a male donor with ankylosing spondylitis. The specimen sequenced was blood, either unsorted or a sorted T cell fraction (not recorded which). The chain recombines TRBV10-1 with TRBJ2-4; a possible D gene is TRBD1 (6 bases). The CDR3 DNA follows: TGCGCCAGCAGTGATTTGACAGCCAGGGGCATTCAGTACTTC. Amino acid sequence: CASSDLTARGIQYF.